This T cell receptor beta chain appears in the sequencing data of a study of T cell repertoires in aging, cancer and after chemotherapy (dated by TCRdb to the late 2010s). For the wider study: Six donor age groups were covered, ranging from 30 or younger up to 70 or older, and each group contained at least three individuals. In the solid tumor group, the paired samples taken before and after chemotherapy came from patients with brain tumors (glioblastoma) who were receiving therapy based on temozolomide. Some 9 million TCR reads were contained in the full dataset. Peripheral blood TCR beta repertoires from healthy donors and cancer patients were profiled to examine immunoaging and T cell reconstitution after chemotherapy. The cohort comprised 200 to 250 cancer patients, roughly 94 with hematological and 110 to 130 with solid cancers, plus 95 healthy donors as a reference group.

Note on this clonotype: Its specific antigen is unknown. No per-base quality is available; no much larger clone lies one base away.

Instead of sorted cells or RNA, genomic DNA extracted from peripheral blood served as the source for amplifying TCR beta rearrangements. The germline V gene (reference sequence) supplies CDR1 LNHDA and CDR2 SQIVND. The junction carries 8 bases between V and J, which are trimmed by 9 bases and 0 bases respectively. The CDR3 starts with the cysteine, ends with the phenylalanine, and has 12 residues. The read is trimmed to its CDR3 DNA, 36 bases read in frame from base 1. Using a mixed TRB-A/B primer pool, multiplex touch-down PCR amplified rearranged TRB sequences covering the V, D and J segments. Two consecutive PCR reactions with Phusion HS II polymerase added Illumina adapters and sample indices to the amplicons. Amplicons were gel-purified using the NucleoSpin Gel and PCR Clean-up kit and were subsequently checked with Qubit and an Agilent 2100 Bioanalyzer. Sequencing of libraries was carried out on an Illumina MiSeq in 600-cycle, single-indexed, paired-end runs. In the authors' own workflow: MiXCR versions 2.12 and 3.0.5 were used to process TRB sequences. Each unique CDR3 nucleotide sequence was treated as one clone, and only productive sequences with two or more reads were kept. Shannon diversity, evenness, clonality (one minus evenness), and alpha-parameterized diversity profiles from alpha 0 to 5 were included as repertoire metrics. The IGoR algorithm was used to compute generation probabilities of clones in paired pre- and post-chemotherapy samples. TCRdb trimmed public reads at Q25 via fastp, called clones via MiXCR and kept in-frame beta chains. All rows with the same CDR3 protein become a single entry with the most common DNA and genes. The V and J calls reflect TCRdb's pipeline rather than the authors' work. For this sample the table gives 15,000 to 20,000 distinct CDR3 sequences, of which roughly 37% were detected only once. More than 15% of the sample lies in the top ten.

The paper as a whole reports these results and caveats: According to the authors, the repertoire data do not allow conclusions to be drawn about immunological memory after chemotherapy. In both cancer cohorts, the median generation probability rose over the chemotherapy interval, which suggests that the repertoire was reconstituted through rebound thymic output. In healthy donors, the decline in TCR diversity with age was mainly explained by loss of richness, whereas in cancer patients loss of evenness was also found to contribute. Compared with age-matched healthy donors, untreated patients with hematological or solid cancers had significantly lower TCR diversity and higher clonality in blood.

This chain joins TRBV19 to TRBJ2-5, with a tentative D gene TRBD2 over 5 matching bases. Sample: blood. The clonotype comes from a human donor with a solid tumor. The CDR3 is CASRGYQETQYF. The nucleotide sequence is TGTGCCAGCCGGGGTTACCAAGAGACCCAGTACTTC.